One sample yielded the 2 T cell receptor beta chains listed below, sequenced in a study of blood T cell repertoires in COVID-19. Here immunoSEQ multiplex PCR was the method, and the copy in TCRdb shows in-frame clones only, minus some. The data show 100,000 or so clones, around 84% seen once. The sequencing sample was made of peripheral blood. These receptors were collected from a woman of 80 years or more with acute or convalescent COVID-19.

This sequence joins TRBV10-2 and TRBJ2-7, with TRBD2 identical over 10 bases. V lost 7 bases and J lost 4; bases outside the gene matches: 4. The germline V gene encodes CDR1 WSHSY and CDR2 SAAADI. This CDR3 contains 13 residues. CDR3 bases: TGCGCCAGCACGGCTAGCGGGAGTTACGAGCAGTACTTC. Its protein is CASTASGSYEQYF.

CDR3 nucleotides: TGTGCCAGCAGCTTAGGGACTAGCGTCCACAATGAGCAGTTCTTC. Translation: CASSLGTSVHNEQFF. The chain recombines TRBV7-6 with TRBJ2-1; TRBD2 agrees at 9 bases. The trim removed 1 base at V and 5 bases at J, leaving 3 bases unmatched. Per the germline V gene, CDR1 is SGHVS and CDR2 is FNYEAQ. The CDR3 sequence is 15 residues long.